This T cell receptor beta chain was documented in a study of cytomegalovirus exposure and HLA in healthy donors. Study results and caveats: V- and J-gene trimming of TCR beta was linked (in a later analysis) to a missense DCLRE1C variant.

Although they were nominally healthy when sampled, donors likely had unrecorded immune exposures. CDR1 LNHDA and CDR2 SQIVND come from the germline V gene (reference sequence). Trimming took 5 bases from V and 4 from J; bases not matched to a gene: 6. There are 16 residues in the CDR3. This clone was seen a handful of times. Its specificity is not known. 60 Vbeta and 13 Jbeta primers were used in PCR. Sequencing used immunoSEQ multiplex PCR; TCRdb keeps in-frame clones, though not all of them. The table lists 95,000 or so clones, around 70% of them singletons. The receptor comes from a woman between 45 and 60 years old in good health and CMV-seropositive. The chain couples TRBV19 to TRBJ2-1, with 12 bases identical to TRBD2. Sequencing was carried out using PBMCs. The CDR3 DNA reads as TGTGCCAGTAGTCCTGCAGGGACTAGCGGGTACAATGAGCAGTTCTTC. Translated: CASSPAGTSGYNEQFF.